This TCR beta chain was retrieved from a study of shared clonotypes between healthy human individuals. At the level of the study: CD4 naive and memory got three plates each, CD8 naive two, CD8 memory one.

The length of the CDR3 is 15 residues. Germline CDR1 and CDR2: SGHRS and YFSETQ. Trimming shortened V by 1 base and J by 0 bases, and 10 bases separated the two germline ends. Terminally differentiated effector memory CD45RA+ cells were left out of the naive CD8 fraction, which was CD45RO-negative and positively selected for CCR7. Comment on this clone: Its antigen remains unknown.

Whole-study findings and limits: Despite large depth, sorted-subset datasets appeared incompletely sequenced.

Samples underwent the assay at deep level. Study processing details: ImmunoSEQ sequences covered only the junction and lacked quality scores; filtering therefore differed. Sequencing used immunoSEQ multiplex PCR; TCRdb keeps in-frame clones, though not all of them. Clone size and V and J calls were adopted from that table, with D and trimming inferred from the DNA. Among about 2.1 million clones listed, approximately 94% were seen once. The chain joins TRBV5-1 to TRBJ1-1; D not resolved. The receptor comes from a young man in good health. Some clones in this sample may be carry-over from other donors' samples. The sequenced material came from naive CD8+ T cells from PBMCs. The chain's CDR3 is CASSLSVALNTEAFF. CDR3 nucleotides: TGCGCCAGCAGCTTGTCGGTGGCCCTGAACACTGAAGCTTTCTTT.